This is a list of T cell receptor beta chains from one sample in a study of shared clonotypes between healthy human individuals. Data came from immunoSEQ multiplex PCR; TCRdb stores just in-frame clones and leaves some out. There are about 490,000 clones in the sample; about 80% occur only once, and roughly 12% lies in the top ten. Sequenced: PBMCs. The source is a middle-aged woman in good health. Some clones in this sample may be carry-over from other donors' samples. The CDR3 runs from the conserved cysteine through the conserved F or W. The D gene is left open where the match is weak. Clone size is shown for a subset of rows, as once, few, many or a class of expanded clone.

d_gene: .
v_gene: TRBV11-1
abundance: once
j_gene: TRBJ2-5
CDR3nt: TGTGCCAGCAGCTTAGGGCGGGCCCAAAAAGAGACCCAGTACTTC
CDR3aa: CASSLGRAQKETQYF

d_gene: TRBD1
v_gene: TRBV30
abundance: .
j_gene: TRBJ2-7
CDR3nt: TGTGCCTGGAGTGAGGGACAGGGGGCCTACGAGCAGTACTTC
CDR3aa: CAWSEGQGAYEQYF

d_gene: TRBD2
v_gene: TRBV10-3
abundance: .
j_gene: TRBJ2-2
CDR3nt: TGTGCCAGCCAGCGGGATACCGCCGGGGAGCTGTTTTTT
CDR3aa: CASQRDTAGELFF

d_gene: TRBD1
v_gene: TRBV5-1
abundance: .
j_gene: TRBJ1-5
CDR3nt: TGCGCCAGCAGCTTGGCCGGCAGGGGGCCCAATCAGCCCCAGCATTTT
CDR3aa: CASSLAGRGPNQPQHF

d_gene: TRBD1
v_gene: TRBV10-3
abundance: .
j_gene: TRBJ1-1
CDR3nt: TGTGCCATCAGTGAGTCGGCGGGACAGCTCACTGAAGCTTTCTTT
CDR3aa: CAISESAGQLTEAFF

d_gene: TRBD1
v_gene: TRBV2
abundance: few
j_gene: TRBJ1-2
CDR3nt: TGTGCCAGCAGCAACAGGGGTGCGTTCTATGGCTACACCTTC
CDR3aa: CASSNRGAFYGYTF

d_gene: TRBD1
v_gene: TRBV5-4
abundance: .
j_gene: TRBJ2-2
CDR3nt: TGTGCCAGCAGCCAGGATCCAGGGGGGAACACCGGGGAGCTGTTTTTT
CDR3aa: CASSQDPGGNTGELFF

d_gene: .
v_gene: TRBV29-1
abundance: .
j_gene: TRBJ2-2
CDR3nt: TGCAGCGTTGAAGAGGGGTGGACGAACACCGGGGAGCTGTTTTTT
CDR3aa: CSVEEGWTNTGELFF

d_gene: TRBD2
v_gene: TRBV5-3
abundance: .
j_gene: TRBJ2-2
CDR3nt: TGTGCCAGAAGCCCGGGGGGGGCTAGCGGGAGGGACCCCACCGGGGAGCTGTTTTTT
CDR3aa: CARSPGGASGRDPTGELFF

d_gene: .
v_gene: TRBV6-1
abundance: .
j_gene: TRBJ1-1
CDR3nt: TGTGCCAGCAGACCACTCCAACAGGGGAACACTGAAGCTTTCTTT
CDR3aa: CASRPLQQGNTEAFF